The clone carrying this TCR beta chain appeared a few times. The antigen remains undetermined. This specimen belongs to a study of CD8 T cells in ankylosing spondylitis. The study's findings and limits: One TCR beta motif, made up of roughly eight highly homologous variants, appeared characteristic of ankylosing spondylitis blood. Reportedly, significant enrichment of disease-linked clones occurred in matched ankylosing spondylitis synovial fluid. Some of these motif variants have turned up before, in reports on reactive arthritis synovial fluid and blood. Relatively rare in peripheral blood, disease-linked clones were also CD8+.

The CDR3 contains 13 residues. Germline V gene lookup returns CDR1 SGDLS and CDR2 YYNGEE. Trimming pared 7 bases from V and 0 bases from J, leaving 10 bases between. TCRdb processed the 5' RACE reads anew with MiXCR; each CDR3 protein has one entry. The sample carries 200,000 to 250,000 distinct CDR3 sequences, about 18% recorded once. Sample: blood, either unsorted or a sorted T cell fraction (not recorded which). The sequence came from a male donor with ankylosing spondylitis. The V call is TRBV9, the J call TRBJ1-1; maybe TRBD1 (5 bases). This chain's CDR3 is CASSDTVNTEAFF. DNA for the CDR3: TGTGCCAGCTCGGACACGGTGAACACTGAAGCTTTCTTT.